The T cell receptor beta chain described here comes from a study of tumor and adjacent non-tumor tissue in lung cancer. Study details: Patients comprised about a dozen adenocarcinoma, a couple of squamous cell carcinoma and 1 small cell lung cancer.

RNA was extracted from bulk tissue without any cell sorting. This non-tumor lung sample came from over 3 cm beyond the tumor edge. As for this clonotype: Its antigen is currently unknown.

Trimming at V came to 2 bases and at J to 6 bases, leaving 3 bases not matched to a gene. From germline, CDR1 is SGHTA and CDR2 FQGNSA. The CDR3 covers 14 residues. The library came from three nested PCR rounds adapted from ARM-PCR protocols. A single record per CDR3 protein comes from TCRdb applying MiXCR to the multiplex PCR reads. This sample yields fewer than 100,000 distinct CDR3 sequences, of which roughly 80% are seen a single time; about 54% belongs to the top ten. Regarding the study as a whole: Patients with more diverse tumor TCRs had worse survival. Top 100 clones took a larger repertoire share in normal lung.

Sequenced material: distant non-tumor lung tissue. This sequence was found in a man between 60 and 70 years old with non-small cell lung cancer. This rearrangement joins TRBV7-2 to TRBJ1-5; 8 nucleotides line up with TRBD1. The CDR3: CASSLWDRSQPQHF. The CDR3 coding sequence is TGTGCCAGCAGCTTATGGGACAGGAGTCAGCCCCAGCATTTT.